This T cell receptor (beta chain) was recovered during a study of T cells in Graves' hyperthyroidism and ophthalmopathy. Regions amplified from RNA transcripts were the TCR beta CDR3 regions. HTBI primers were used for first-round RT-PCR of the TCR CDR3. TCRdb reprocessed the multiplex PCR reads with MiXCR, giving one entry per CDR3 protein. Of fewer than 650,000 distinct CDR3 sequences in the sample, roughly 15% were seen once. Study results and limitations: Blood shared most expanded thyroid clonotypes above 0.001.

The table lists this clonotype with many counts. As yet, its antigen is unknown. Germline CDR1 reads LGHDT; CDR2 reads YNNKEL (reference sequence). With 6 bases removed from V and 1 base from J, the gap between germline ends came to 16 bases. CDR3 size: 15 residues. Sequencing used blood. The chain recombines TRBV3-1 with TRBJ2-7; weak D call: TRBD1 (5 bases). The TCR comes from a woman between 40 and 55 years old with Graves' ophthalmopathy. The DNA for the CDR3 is TGTGCCAGCAGACAAAGGGGCGGCGGATCCTACGAGCAGTACTTC. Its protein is CASRQRGGGSYEQYF.